These 10 T cell receptor beta chains were all obtained from the same sample, sequenced in a study of T-cell reconstitution after alpha-beta-depleted transplantation in children. Using unique molecular identifiers, the investigators prepared the TCRbeta library. Each CDR3 protein is one row after TCRdb ran MiXCR on the PCR reads. The profile shows 250,000 to 350,000 distinct CDR3 sequences, 9.9% of them singletons. The specimen was PBMCs from the stem cell graft donor, collected from the stem cell graft. Receptors originate from a human donor who donated a stem cell graft to a child with SCID.

This clonotype was counted ten times or more. The V and J genes are TRBV28 and TRBJ2-4; 13 bases are shared with TRBD2. Looked up from germline, CDR1 is MDHEN and CDR2 is SYDVKM. The CDR3 consists of 17 residues. V shed 6 bases, J shed 7 bases, and the junction held 12 bases outside the gene matches. Written as DNA, the CDR3 is TGTGCCAGCAGCAGACTAGCGGGGGGCCTGACGACTAACATTCAGTACTTC. As protein: CASSRLAGGLTTNIQYF.

At least ten counts were recorded for this clonotype. The chain joins TRBV7-8 to TRBJ2-3; D not resolved. Trimming removed 0 bases at V and 3 bases at J, with 16 bases between. Germline V gives CDR1 SGHVS, CDR2 FQNEAQ. This CDR3 comprises 17 residues. The CDR3 reads CASSLALFSGFTDTQYF. The CDR3, as DNA: TGTGCCAGCAGCTTAGCGCTGTTTAGTGGCTTTACAGATACGCAGTATTTT.

This clonotype came up a few times. The chain couples TRBV18 to TRBJ2-5; D uncertain. The CDR3 consists of 12 residues. From germline, CDR1 is KGHSH and CDR2 LQKENI. V was trimmed by 1 base and J by 2 bases, leaving 2 bases between them. CDR3 amino acids: CASSPRQETQYF. For the CDR3, the DNA is TGTGCCAGCTCACCACGTCAAGAGACCCAGTACTTC.

This chain connects TRBV18 to TRBJ2-7; the match to TRBD2 covers 11 bases. This CDR3 is 15 amino acids long. From germline, CDR1 is KGHSH and CDR2 LQKENI. V was clipped by 5 bases and J by 2 bases; unmatched bases: 5. DNA of the CDR3: TGTGCCAGCTCAAAACTAGCGGGGGAGACCTACGAGCAGTACTTC. As protein: CASSKLAGETYEQYF.

This clonotype showed up many times. V is TRBV10-2 and J is TRBJ1-4; 10 bases match TRBD1. Germline V gene data show CDR1 as WSHSY and CDR2 as SAAADI. The length of the CDR3 is 15 residues. The V gene end was trimmed by 6 bases and the J gene end by 8 bases; junction bases not matched to a gene: 9. CDR3 DNA: TGCGCCAGCAGCCGGGACAGGGGCCCAGGGGAAAAACTGTTTTTT. Its protein is CASSRDRGPGEKLFF.

This clonotype was counted a few times. The chain carries TRBV5-6 and TRBJ2-4; D ambiguous. Trimming removed 1 base at V and 0 bases at J, with 26 bases between. The V gene's germline CDR1 is SGHDT and CDR2 YYEEEE. The CDR3 has 21 amino acids. The CDR3 protein is CASSLFRQQVLFEIAKNIQYF. The CDR3 region has the DNA TGTGCCAGCAGCTTGTTTAGACAACAAGTTTTGTTTGAAATAGCCAAAAACATTCAGTACTTC.

DNA for the CDR3: TGCGCCAGCAGTGCAGACAGGGGCACTGAAGCTTTCTTT. It translates to CASSADRGTEAFF. The chain couples TRBV10-1 to TRBJ1-1, with 8 bases that match TRBD1. The germline V gene has CDR1 WNHNN and CDR2 SYGVQD (reference sequence). V lost 4 bases and J lost 4; bases outside the gene matches: 2. The CDR3 sequence is 13 residues long.

The rearrangement joins TRBV10-2 to TRBJ2-3; weak D call: TRBD2 (6 bases). V lost 6 bases to trimming and J lost 2 bases, with 15 bases between them. Germline V gives CDR1 WSHSY, CDR2 SAAADI. The CDR3 runs to 15 residues. This CDR3 is CASRAGPRYTDTQYF. The CDR3 bases are TGCGCCAGCAGGGCGGGGCCTAGATACACAGATACGCAGTATTTT.

There are a few counts of this clonotype. The chain combines TRBV12-3 or TRBV12-4 with TRBJ2-5, with TRBD1 identical over 8 bases. The CDR3 spans 15 residues. V shed 3 bases and J 6 bases; nucleotides not matched to a gene: 9. CDR3 DNA sequence: TGTGCCAGCAGTTTTAAGGCAGGGGGCGCGCAGACCCAGTACTTC. It specifies CASSFKAGGAQTQYF.

V gene TRBV29-1 combines with J gene TRBJ1-1; 8 positions match TRBD1. The CDR3 sequence is 12 residues long. Germline trimming cut 6 bases from V and 3 bases from J; bases unmatched to any gene: 3. The germline CDR1 and CDR2 sequences are SQVTM and ANQGSEA. The CDR3 nucleotides are TGCAGCGTACCGACAGGGGACACTGAAGCTTTCTTT. The encoded protein is CSVPTGDTEAFF.